Each of the 4 T cell receptor beta chains below was sequenced from the same sample in a study of shared clonotypes between healthy human individuals. Clones were sequenced by immunoSEQ multiplex PCR, and TCRdb holds only the in-frame ones, with some missing. The table has about 1 million clones, about four fifths seen once. Material for sequencing was memory CD4+ T cells from PBMCs. Indicated subset: CD45RA-negative fraction. Receptor source: a man aged 18 to 30 in good health. Some clones in this sample may be carry-over from other donors' samples.

This clone occurred many times. The DNA for the CDR3 is TGTGCCAGCACCGAAGGAGGATTGGGGGGGTATGGCTACACCTTC. It is translated as CASTEGGLGGYGYTF. V is TRBV6-1 and J is TRBJ1-2, with D possibly being TRBD1 (5 bases). Per germline, CDR1 MNHNS and CDR2 SASEGT. CDR3 size: 15 residues. V lost 7 bases to trimming and J lost 5 bases, with 20 bases between them.

This clone was detected once. The chain recombines TRBV15 with TRBJ2-3, with D unclear. From germline, CDR1 is LNHNV and CDR2 YYDKDF (reference sequence). Trimming cost V 0 bases and J 6 bases, with 10 bases left between them. This CDR3 contains 14 residues. The CDR3 reads CATSREASWDTQYF. The CDR3 region has the DNA TGTGCCACCAGCAGAGAAGCTAGTTGGGATACGCAGTATTTT.

The chain has TRBV11-3 and TRBJ2-7, with 8 nucleotides matching TRBD2. The length of the CDR3 is 18 residues. Unmatched junction bases numbered 10, after V lost 0 bases and J lost 0 bases. The germline V gene has CDR1 SGHNT and CDR2 YENEEA. The CDR3 coding sequence is TGTGCCAGCAGCTTAGATGGACTAGCACGCACCGGCTCCTACGAGCAGTACTTC. Translation gives CASSLDGLARTGSYEQYF.

This chain uses TRBV9 with TRBJ1-5, with 11 bases fitting TRBD1. From germline, CDR1 is SGDLS and CDR2 YYNGEE. V gave up 4 bases and J gave up 9 bases; unmatched junction bases: 6. The CDR3 consists of 14 residues. The CDR3 coding sequence is TGTGCCAGCAGCCCGGGACAGGGGGATCGGCCCCAGCATTTT. Encoded protein: CASSPGQGDRPQHF.